Sequencing of this T cell receptor (beta chain) was carried out in a study of T cell repertoires in cytomegalovirus infection. Study at large: Public TCR beta signatures indicated both CMV infection and matching HLA type. Study-wide results and limits: Based on cumulative public TCR beta family frequency, carriers of CMV plus the relevant HLA were identified. HLA-C-restricted CMV clonotypes gave the most frequent clonotype in two of eight donors.

TCRdb passed the reads through MiXCR, listing each CDR3 protein once. The data contain approximately 250,000 distinct CDR3 sequences, approximately 24% of them singletons. The CDR3 spans 15 residues. V was cut by 1 base and J by 2 bases, with 9 bases left in between. Germline loops: CDR1 SGHVS, CDR2 FQNEAQ. Ten or more counts support this clonotype. Its antigen is not known. The source material was CD8+ T cells from PBMCs. J is TRBJ2-1 and V is TRBV7-8, with TRBD1 as a possible D gene (6 bases). The source of this sequence is a human donor in good health (CMV status not recorded). Some clones in this sample may be carry-over from other donors' samples. CDR3 residues: CASSLGGPPYNEQFF. The CDR3, as DNA: TGTGCCAGCAGCTTAGGGGGGCCCCCCTACAATGAGCAGTTCTTC.